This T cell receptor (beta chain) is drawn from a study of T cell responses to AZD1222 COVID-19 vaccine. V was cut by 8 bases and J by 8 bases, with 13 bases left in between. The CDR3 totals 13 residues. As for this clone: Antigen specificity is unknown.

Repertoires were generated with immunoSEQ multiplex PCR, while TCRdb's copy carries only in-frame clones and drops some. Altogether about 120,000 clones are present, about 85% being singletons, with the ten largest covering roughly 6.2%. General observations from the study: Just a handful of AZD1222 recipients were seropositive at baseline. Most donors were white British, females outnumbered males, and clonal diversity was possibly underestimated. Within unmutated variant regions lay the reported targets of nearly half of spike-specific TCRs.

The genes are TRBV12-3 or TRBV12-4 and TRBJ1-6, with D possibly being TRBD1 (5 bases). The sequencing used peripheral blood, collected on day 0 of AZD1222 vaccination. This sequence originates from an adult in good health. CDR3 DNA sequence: TGTGCCAGCTCAGGGCAGGCGGATTCACCCCTCCACTTT. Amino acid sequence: CASSGQADSPLHF.